The sequence of this T cell receptor beta chain was determined in a study of cytomegalovirus exposure and HLA in healthy donors. Study-wide context: Earlier findings included roughly 120 million unique TCR beta sequences obtained from roughly 200 million T cells.

General observations from the study: The study put 150 to 200 TCR beta chains on its list as cytomegalovirus-associated.

A note on this clone: Its antigen is undetermined.

The primer mix had 60 Vbeta and 13 Jbeta primers. Data came from immunoSEQ multiplex PCR; TCRdb stores just in-frame clones and leaves some out. Of about 92,000 clones listed, over 55% were seen once; the top ten hold roughly 16%. Each of the donors was a healthy bone marrow donor. Material for sequencing was PBMCs. The sequence was obtained from a woman between 18 and 29 years old in good health and CMV-seropositive.

As DNA, the CDR3 is TGTGCCAGCAGCGACGACAGGGGGCTCGGACCCCTCCACTTT. Translated, it gives CASSDDRGLGPLHF. The chain joins TRBV7-9 to TRBJ1-6, with 10 nucleotides matching TRBD1. CDR1 is SEHNR, CDR2 FQNEAQ, per germline (reference sequence). The V and J ends lost 5 bases and 12 bases, in that order; junction bases with no gene match: 7. The CDR3 is 14 amino acids.